Each of the 12 T cell receptor beta chains below was sequenced from the same sample in a study of regulatory T cells in long-lasting Graves disease. Time point specified: newly diagnosed GD, antithyroid drugs for less than 3 months. Making the TCR library involved RNA that had been extracted from PBMCs. Researchers made TCR beta libraries by using iRepertoire HTBI primers and running Arm-PCR on CDR3 regions. In TCRdb, the multiplex PCR reads were re-called with MiXCR into one record per CDR3 protein. Here the sample spans fewer than 650,000 distinct CDR3 sequences, 16% being singletons. The sample was also reused in another study, on T cells in Graves' hyperthyroidism and ophthalmopathy.

Material: peripheral blood mononuclear cells (PBMCs), obtained at new diagnosis, from a patient treated with antithyroid drugs. Source of these receptors: a woman aged 25 to 39 with Graves disease.

This clonotype has just a few counts. This sequence joins TRBV5-1 and TRBJ2-3, with D possibly TRBD1 on 6 matching bases. There are 15 residues in the CDR3. V was shortened by 2 bases and J by 3 bases, with 13 bases between the two germline ends. Per germline, CDR1 SGHRS and CDR2 YFSETQ. CDR3 amino acids: CASSFSGTRTDTQYF. The CDR3 DNA reads TGCGCCAGCAGCTTCTCCGGGACAAGGACAGATACGCAGTATTTT.

This clonotype was counted many times. This chain uses TRBV29-1 with TRBJ2-5, with D tentatively TRBD2 (6 bases). This CDR3 has 15 amino acids. Trimming stripped 4 bases from V and 4 bases from J, with 19 bases between. CDR1 is SQVTM, CDR2 ANQGSEA, per germline. The CDR3 coding sequence is TGCAGCGTTGGAGGAGTAGCGGACACTGGAGAGACCCAGTACTTC. It yields the protein CSVGGVADTGETQYF. The variable domain in full, with the rest retrieved from reference TRBV29-1 and TRBJ2-5, is SAVISQKPSRDICQRGTSLTIQCQVDSQVTMMFWYRQQPGQSLTLIATANQGSEATYESGFVIDKFPISRPNLTFSTLTVSNMSPEDSSIYLCSVGGVADTGETQYFGPGTRLLVL.

This clonotype was recorded at least ten times. V gene TRBV27 combines with J gene TRBJ2-1; 9 bases are shared with TRBD2. V lost 8 bases, J lost 6 bases, and 14 bases stayed unmatched. Germline CDR1 reads MNHEY; CDR2 reads SMNVEV (reference sequence). The CDR3 extends over 16 amino acids. The CDR3 here is CASRVTGTSRSNEQFF. Here the CDR3 DNA reads TGTGCCAGCCGAGTGACCGGGACTAGCAGATCCAATGAGCAGTTCTTC.

The V call is TRBV5-1, the J call TRBJ2-3; no clear D gene. The better agreement between TRBJ2-5 and the DNA end casts doubt on the J call. This CDR3 has 14 residues. The germline V gene encodes CDR1 SGHRS and CDR2 YFSETQ. Here the CDR3 DNA reads TGCGCCAGCAGCTTGTTGGCGGTGGGGGAGACCCAGTACTTC. Translation: CASSLLAVGETQYF.

This clonotype was picked up many times. This chain uses TRBV5-1 with TRBJ2-7; 8 bases agree with TRBD2. V lost 5 bases and J lost 0; bases outside the gene matches: 4. CDR3 length equals 14 residues. Germline assignment: CDR1 SGHRS and CDR2 YFSETQ. The CDR3 DNA reads as TGCGCCAGCAGGCAGCGGGAGTACTCCTACGAGCAGTACTTC. This sequence encodes CASRQREYSYEQYF.

Regarding this clonotype: Being one base from a much bigger clone, this may be a read error. The CDR3 region is CAGSQDPPGVYGYTF. The DNA for the CDR3 is TGTGCCGGCAGCCAAGATCCCCCGGGAGTCTATGGCTACACCTTC. The chain has TRBV3-1 and TRBJ1-2, with D hard to call. Germline values: CDR1 LGHDT, CDR2 YNNKEL (reference sequence). The CDR3 loop spans 15 amino acids.

The chain is built from TRBV19 and TRBJ2-1; perhaps TRBD2 as D (7 bases). The CDR3 totals 15 residues. The germline V gene encodes CDR1 LNHDA and CDR2 SQIVND (reference sequence). V lost 7 bases to trimming and J lost 2 bases, with 15 bases between them. In nucleotides, the CDR3 is TGTGCCAGTACCGTAGGGGGAGGGCCCTACAATGAGCAGTTCTTC. The encoded protein is CASTVGGGPYNEQFF.

The table lists this clonotype with many counts. The chain combines TRBV6-2 or TRBV6-3 with TRBJ1-5; D call uncertain. Germline CDR1 and CDR2: MNHEY and SVGEGT. The CDR3 totals 15 residues. V was clipped by 7 bases and J by 1 base, with 14 bases between them. CDR3 protein: CASKVVQESNQPQHF. CDR3 DNA: TGTGCCAGCAAAGTAGTCCAAGAAAGCAATCAGCCCCAGCATTTT.

This clonotype was seen ten or more times. The rearrangement uses TRBV7-9 and TRBJ2-3; perhaps TRBD1 as D (5 bases). With 9 bases removed from V and 2 bases from J, the gap between germline ends came to 12 bases. The length of the CDR3 is 13 residues. CDR1 is SEHNR, CDR2 FQNEAQ, per germline (reference sequence). The CDR3 DNA is TGTGCCAGGTCCCCAGGGAACACAGATACGCAGTATTTT. It encodes CARSPGNTDTQYF.

This chain uses TRBV3-1 with TRBJ1-6; D not resolved. V was cut by 2 bases and J by 10 bases, with 9 bases left in between. Germline V lookup: CDR1 LGHDT, CDR2 YNNKEL (reference sequence). This CDR3 contains 13 residues. This chain's CDR3 is CASSQMAGSPLHF. As DNA, the CDR3 is TGTGCCAGCAGCCAAATGGCAGGATCACCCCTCCACTTT.

This clonotype was picked up many times. The CDR3 DNA is TGTGCCAGCAGAACTTACCGGGACAGGACGAACTATGGCTACACCTTC. Translated: CASRTYRDRTNYGYTF. The chain has TRBV6-1 and TRBJ1-2, with 8 bases fitting TRBD1. This CDR3 has 16 amino acids. The junction had 11 bases not matched to a gene; V was cut back by 6 bases and J by 2 bases. Germline V lookup: CDR1 MNHNS, CDR2 SASEGT.

In its sample, this clonotype was seen many times. V gene TRBV27 combines with J gene TRBJ2-3; D may be TRBD1 (5 bases). CDR3 size: 15 residues. Germline V gives CDR1 MNHEY, CDR2 SMNVEV (reference sequence). V was pared by 4 bases and J by 4 bases, with 15 bases between. The CDR3 protein is CASSSPGRAPDTQYF. DNA of the CDR3: TGTGCCAGCAGTTCGCCCGGCAGGGCACCAGATACGCAGTATTTT.